Listed below are T cell receptor beta chains from one sample, sequenced in a study of shared clonotypes between healthy human individuals. Produced via immunoSEQ multiplex PCR; TCRdb's table is partial and in-frame only. The sample has roughly 550,000 clones; around 95% are singletons. Sequenced material: naive CD8+ T cells sorted from blood. The origin of the receptors is a woman aged 25-40 years in good health. CDR3s include the opening cysteine and the closing phenylalanine or tryptophan. A D gene is named only where the DNA matches it firmly. Expanded clones are given a class, and other clones once, few, many or no size at all.

CDR3 protein: CASSLYFGAYEQYF; CDR3 DNA: TGTGCCAGCAGTTTATATTTCGGAGCCTACGAGCAGTACTTC; D gene: -; clone size: -; J gene: TRBJ2-7; V gene: TRBV27
CDR3 protein: CASSDGTGGAGRERWHEQFF; CDR3 DNA: TGCGCCAGCAGCGACGGGACAGGGGGCGCGGGGCGGGAGCGGTGGCATGAGCAGTTCTTC; D gene: TRBD1; clone size: -; J gene: TRBJ2-1; V gene: TRBV5-1
CDR3 protein: CASSLETGWNIQYF; CDR3 DNA: TGTGCCAGCAGCTTAGAGACAGGGTGGAACATTCAGTACTTC; D gene: TRBD1; clone size: -; J gene: TRBJ2-4; V gene: TRBV7-9
CDR3 protein: CASSQSDRVYEQFF; CDR3 DNA: TGTGCCAGCAGTCAATCAGACAGGGTGTATGAGCAGTTCTTC; D gene: TRBD1; clone size: -; J gene: TRBJ2-1; V gene: TRBV11-2
CDR3 protein: CASSLQRQVTNYGYTF; CDR3 DNA: TGTGCCAGCAGCCTCCAGCGACAGGTGACTAACTATGGCTACACCTTC; D gene: -; clone size: once; J gene: TRBJ1-2; V gene: TRBV5-4
CDR3 protein: CASSLCEDRPLRGNTIYF; CDR3 DNA: TGTGCCAGCAGCTTATGTGAGGACAGGCCTTTGAGAGGAAACACCATATATTTT; D gene: TRBD1; clone size: -; J gene: TRBJ1-3; V gene: TRBV7-6
CDR3 protein: CASTPGLNTEAFF; CDR3 DNA: TGTGCCAGCACGCCGGGACTGAACACTGAAGCTTTCTTT; D gene: -; clone size: -; J gene: TRBJ1-1; V gene: TRBV28
CDR3 protein: CASSHSQGDFGNQPQHF; CDR3 DNA: TGCGCCAGCAGCCATAGCCAGGGGGATTTTGGAAATCAGCCCCAGCATTTT; D gene: TRBD1; clone size: -; J gene: TRBJ1-5; V gene: TRBV4-1
CDR3 protein: CASSPAGLYNEQFF; CDR3 DNA: TGCGCCAGCAGCCCGGCGGGACTCTACAATGAGCAGTTCTTC; D gene: -; clone size: -; J gene: TRBJ2-1; V gene: TRBV4-1
CDR3 protein: CASSVEASGSSYEQYF; CDR3 DNA: TGTGCCAGCAGCGTAGAGGCGTCAGGGTCTTCCTACGAGCAGTACTTC; D gene: -; clone size: -; J gene: TRBJ2-7; V gene: TRBV9
CDR3 protein: CASSHSGSYEQYF; CDR3 DNA: TGTGCCAGCAGCCACTCGGGCTCCTACGAGCAGTACTTC; D gene: -; clone size: -; J gene: TRBJ2-7; V gene: TRBV14
CDR3 protein: CASSRGGGRYQETQYF; CDR3 DNA: TGTGCCAGCAGCAGGGGGGGTGGCAGGTACCAAGAGACCCAGTACTTC; D gene: -; clone size: once; J gene: TRBJ2-5; V gene: TRBV5-6
CDR3 protein: CASNEAENTEAFF; CDR3 DNA: TGTGCCAGCAATGAGGCGGAGAACACTGAAGCTTTCTTT; D gene: -; clone size: once; J gene: TRBJ1-1; V gene: TRBV5-6
CDR3 protein: CASSDSGRSHEQYF; CDR3 DNA: TGTGCCAGTAGTGATAGCGGGAGGTCCCACGAGCAGTACTTC; D gene: TRBD2; clone size: -; J gene: TRBJ2-7; V gene: TRBV19
CDR3 protein: CASGQQGSDTEAFF; CDR3 DNA: TGTGCCAGCGGCCAACAGGGGAGTGACACTGAAGCTTTCTTT; D gene: TRBD1; clone size: -; J gene: TRBJ1-1; V gene: TRBV27
CDR3 protein: CASSPRGISYNEQFF; CDR3 DNA: TGCGCCAGCAGCCCGAGAGGTATCTCCTACAATGAGCAGTTCTTC; D gene: -; clone size: -; J gene: TRBJ2-1; V gene: TRBV5-1
CDR3 protein: CASSQEGWSSYEQYF; CDR3 DNA: TGTGCCAGCAGCCAAGAGGGTTGGAGCTCCTACGAGCAGTACTTC; D gene: -; clone size: -; J gene: TRBJ2-7; V gene: TRBV4-2
CDR3 protein: CASSFSGRAFDEQFF; CDR3 DNA: TGTGCCAGCAGCTTTAGCGGGAGGGCCTTCGATGAGCAGTTCTTC; D gene: TRBD2; clone size: -; J gene: TRBJ2-1; V gene: TRBV5-6
CDR3 protein: CASSEFPAGTSQETQYF; CDR3 DNA: TGTGCCAGCAGTGAATTTCCGGCAGGGACAAGCCAAGAGACCCAGTACTTC; D gene: -; clone size: -; J gene: TRBJ2-5; V gene: TRBV6-1
CDR3 protein: CASSFFDYEQYF; CDR3 DNA: TGTGCCAGCAGCTTTTTCGATTACGAGCAGTACTTC; D gene: -; clone size: -; J gene: TRBJ2-7; V gene: TRBV5-6
CDR3 protein: CASSLEAQETQYF; CDR3 DNA: TGTGCCAGCAGCTTGGAGGCGCAAGAGACCCAGTACTTC; D gene: -; clone size: few; J gene: TRBJ2-5; V gene: TRBV5-4
CDR3 protein: CASSLAGTVREKLFF; CDR3 DNA: TGTGCCAGCAGCCTAGCCGGGACAGTTCGGGAAAAACTGTTTTTT; D gene: TRBD1; clone size: -; J gene: TRBJ1-4; V gene: TRBV9
CDR3 protein: CASSSSSGSSYNEQFF; CDR3 DNA: TGTGCCAGCAGTTCTTCTAGCGGGAGCTCCTACAATGAGCAGTTCTTC; D gene: TRBD2; clone size: -; J gene: TRBJ2-1; V gene: TRBV27
CDR3 protein: CASSIPGLAIMGNEQFF; CDR3 DNA: TGTGCCAGCAGCATACCGGGACTAGCAATTATGGGCAATGAGCAGTTCTTC; D gene: TRBD2; clone size: -; J gene: TRBJ2-1; V gene: TRBV7-9
CDR3 protein: CATRDRVRYEQFF; CDR3 DNA: TGTGCCACGCGGGACAGGGTCCGCTATGAGCAGTTCTTC; D gene: TRBD1; clone size: -; J gene: TRBJ2-1; V gene: TRBV19
CDR3 protein: CASSPGDSNQPQHF; CDR3 DNA: TGTGCCAGCAGCCCAGGTGATAGCAATCAGCCCCAGCATTTT; D gene: -; clone size: -; J gene: TRBJ1-5; V gene: TRBV9
CDR3 protein: CASTLDLESTDTQYF; CDR3 DNA: TGTGCCAGTACCCTCGACCTTGAGAGCACAGATACGCAGTATTTT; D gene: -; clone size: -; J gene: TRBJ2-3; V gene: TRBV19
CDR3 protein: CASSITGTGNTIYF; CDR3 DNA: TGTGCCAGTAGTATAACCGGGACTGGAAACACCATATATTTT; D gene: -; clone size: -; J gene: TRBJ1-3; V gene: TRBV19
CDR3 protein: CASTHRGPPPDSNQPQHF; CDR3 DNA: TGTGCCAGCACCCACAGGGGCCCGCCCCCGGACAGCAATCAGCCCCAGCATTTT; D gene: TRBD1; clone size: -; J gene: TRBJ1-5; V gene: TRBV5-5
CDR3 protein: CASSLAGGLIYEQYF; CDR3 DNA: TGTGCCAGCAGCTTAGCCGGGGGCCTGATCTACGAGCAGTACTTC; D gene: -; clone size: few; J gene: TRBJ2-7; V gene: TRBV7-9
CDR3 protein: CASRSGGGREQYF; CDR3 DNA: TGTGCCAGCAGGTCAGGGGGCGGGCGCGAGCAGTACTTC; D gene: TRBD1; clone size: -; J gene: TRBJ2-7; V gene: TRBV28
CDR3 protein: CASSTRLAGENIQYF; CDR3 DNA: TGTGCCAGCAGCACTCGGCTAGCGGGGGAAAACATTCAGTACTTC; D gene: TRBD2; clone size: -; J gene: TRBJ2-4; V gene: TRBV7-8
CDR3 protein: CASSLTGGSYEQYF; CDR3 DNA: TGTGCCAGCAGTTTAACGGGAGGATCCTACGAGCAGTACTTC; D gene: TRBD2; clone size: -; J gene: TRBJ2-7; V gene: TRBV28
CDR3 protein: CASSIEAGISYEQYF; CDR3 DNA: TGTGCCAGTAGTATAGAAGCGGGAATCTCCTACGAGCAGTACTTC; D gene: TRBD2; clone size: -; J gene: TRBJ2-7; V gene: TRBV19
CDR3 protein: CASSPVLAGERAQFF; CDR3 DNA: TGTGCCAGCAGCCCCGTTCTAGCGGGAGAGAGGGCACAGTTCTTC; D gene: TRBD2; clone size: once; J gene: TRBJ2-1; V gene: TRBV14
CDR3 protein: CASRSIEETQYF; CDR3 DNA: TGTGCCAGCAGGTCAATAGAAGAGACCCAGTACTTC; D gene: -; clone size: -; J gene: TRBJ2-5; V gene: TRBV7-9
CDR3 protein: CASSFDGGLYEQYF; CDR3 DNA: TGCGCCAGCAGCTTCGACGGGGGGCTCTACGAGCAGTACTTC; D gene: -; clone size: -; J gene: TRBJ2-7; V gene: TRBV5-1
CDR3 protein: CASSPNSGRKDEQYF; CDR3 DNA: TGTGCCAGCAGTCCCAATAGCGGGAGAAAGGACGAGCAGTACTTC; D gene: TRBD2; clone size: -; J gene: TRBJ2-7; V gene: TRBV27
CDR3 protein: CASSVTATNEKLFF; CDR3 DNA: TGTGCCAGCAGTGTCACTGCAACTAATGAAAAACTGTTTTTT; D gene: -; clone size: -; J gene: TRBJ1-4; V gene: TRBV2
CDR3 protein: CASSERLAASSYNEQFF; CDR3 DNA: TGTGCCAGCAGTGAAAGGCTAGCGGCCTCCTCCTACAATGAGCAGTTCTTC; D gene: TRBD2; clone size: -; J gene: TRBJ2-1; V gene: TRBV2
CDR3 protein: CASRGRGGPYGYTF; CDR3 DNA: TGTGCCAGCCGCGGGAGGGGGGGACCCTATGGCTACACCTTC; D gene: -; clone size: -; J gene: TRBJ1-2; V gene: TRBV6-5
CDR3 protein: CASHPIGASGYEQYF; CDR3 DNA: TGTGCCAGCCACCCCATCGGGGCTAGCGGATACGAGCAGTACTTC; D gene: TRBD2; clone size: -; J gene: TRBJ2-7; V gene: TRBV28
CDR3 protein: CASLASFFTDTQYF; CDR3 DNA: TGTGCCAGTCTAGCGAGTTTTTTCACAGATACGCAGTATTTT; D gene: -; clone size: -; J gene: TRBJ2-3; V gene: TRBV28
CDR3 protein: CASSLSLGGYEQYF; CDR3 DNA: TGTGCCAGCAGTTTATCGTTGGGCGGCTACGAGCAGTACTTC; D gene: -; clone size: -; J gene: TRBJ2-7; V gene: TRBV27